The next 20 T cell receptor beta chains were all read from a single sample in a study of Ad26.COV2.S vaccination and SARS-CoV-2 variants. The table came from immunoSEQ multiplex PCR; TCRdb's copy has only in-frame clones and leaves some out. In the table there are 350,000 to 450,000 clones, roughly 81% of which are singletons. The treatment denotes: roughly 18 received Ad26.COV2.S at low or high dose, single or two shots; roughly 5 received placebo; per-sample allocation not given. The investigators took samples on day 63 after the first vaccine or placebo injection. The starting material was peripheral blood, obtained in a trial of Ad26.COV2.S vaccine versus placebo. These receptors originate from a person aged 18-65 years who received the Ad26.COV2.S COVID-19 vaccine or a placebo.

The rearrangement links TRBV20-1 to TRBJ1-5; tentatively, D is TRBD1 (5 bases). Germline-derived CDR1 and CDR2 are DFQATT and SNEGSKA (reference sequence). The CDR3 is made up of 12 amino acids. Trimming removed 3 bases at V and 8 bases at J, with 11 bases between. The CDR3 nucleotides are TGCAGTGCTAGTACGGGACGGGAGCCCCAGCATTTT. This codes for CSASTGREPQHF.

The gene calls are TRBV28 and TRBJ2-6; 7 nucleotides agree with TRBD2. Trimming cost V 1 base and J 0 bases; bases outside gene matches: 9. The CDR3 is 19 amino acids. From germline, CDR1 is MDHEN and CDR2 SYDVKM. The CDR3 DNA is TGTGCCAGCAGTTTATTAGGCCCTAGCGGCCCCTCTGGGGCCAACGTCCTGACTTTC. Its translation: CASSLLGPSGPSGANVLTF.

The chain combines TRBV5-1 with TRBJ2-7; D unclear. The CDR3 consists of 12 residues. The V gene lost 0 bases and the J gene lost 7 bases, with 8 bases spanning the gap. From germline, CDR1 is SGHRS and CDR2 YFSETQ. This CDR3 reads CASSLDYTEQYF. In DNA form, the CDR3 reads TGCGCCAGCAGCTTGGATTATACGGAGCAGTACTTC.

The V call is TRBV5-4, the J call TRBJ1-1; D is ambiguous. The CDR3 runs to 13 residues. V lost 9 bases and J 6 bases, leaving 18 bases between the germline ends. Germline V gene lookup returns CDR1 SGHNT and CDR2 YYREEE (reference sequence). Here the CDR3 reads CATSLAPGAEAFF. Written as DNA, the CDR3 is TGTGCCACTTCACTAGCGCCGGGAGCTGAAGCTTTCTTT.

J is TRBJ2-5 and V is TRBV5-1; 7 nucleotides match TRBD2. With 2 bases clipped from V and 0 bases from J, the junction kept 7 bases outside the gene matches. The CDR3 has 16 amino acids. CDR1 is SGHRS and CDR2 is YFSETQ in the germline V gene. The CDR3 DNA sequence: TGCGCCAGCAGCTTTACCAATCGGGGGGACCAAGAGACCCAGTACTTC. This encodes CASSFTNRGDQETQYF.

Comments on this clone: A read error may produce the germline difference seen at one junction end. The gene calls are TRBV5-4 and TRBJ2-3, with 8 bases matching TRBD2. The CDR3 length is 16 residues. CDR1 and CDR2 (germline): SGHNT, YYREEE (reference sequence). The DNA of the CDR3 is TGTGCCAGCAGCTTGGCGGGTGCGGGGGGCACATATACGCAGTATTTT. Translation: CASSLAGAGGTYTQYF.

The genes are TRBV19 and TRBJ1-2, with 8 bases aligning to TRBD1. Germline V gives CDR1 LNHDA, CDR2 SQIVND (reference sequence). The CDR3 covers 12 residues. Trimming took 6 bases from V and 8 from J; bases not matched to a gene: 5. Written as DNA, the CDR3 is TGTGCCAGTAGCGGACAGGGTTTCGGCTACACCTTC. As protein: CASSGQGFGYTF.

The chain links TRBV7-2 to TRBJ1-2; the match to TRBD1 covers 10 bases. Trimming at V came to 6 bases and at J to 7 bases, leaving 14 bases not matched to a gene. The CDR3 totals 16 residues. CDR1 is SGHTA, CDR2 FQGNSA, per germline. The CDR3 sequence: CASSSTMGTGDFGYTF. In DNA, the CDR3 is TGTGCCAGCAGTTCTACGATGGGGACAGGGGACTTTGGCTACACCTTC.

The CDR3 region has the DNA TGTGCCACCAGCAGATCGGCAGATACGCAGTATTTT. Protein product: CATSRSADTQYF. The chain is built from TRBV15 and TRBJ2-3; D unresolved. CDR3 length: 12 amino acids. Trimming cost V 2 bases and J 4 bases, with 4 bases left between them. The germline V gene encodes CDR1 LNHNV and CDR2 YYDKDF (reference sequence). Variable domain in full (rest from reference TRBV15 and TRBJ2-3): DAMVIQNPRYQVTQFGKPVTLSCSQTLNHNVMYWYQQKSSQAPKLLFHYYDKDFNNEADTPDNFQSRRPNTSFCFLDIRSPGLGDTAMYLCATSRSADTQYFGPGTRLTVL.

The chain joins TRBV6-5 to TRBJ2-5; D remains unclear. The length of the CDR3 is 15 residues. Germline V gene lookup returns CDR1 MNHEY and CDR2 SVGAGI. The V end lost 0 bases, the J end lost 2 bases, and 10 bases lay between the germline ends. The CDR3 DNA reads TGTGCCAGCAGTTACTCGGCGCATCCTCAAGAGACCCAGTACTTC. This codes for CASSYSAHPQETQYF.

The rearrangement joins TRBV7-8 to TRBJ1-5, with 7 positions matching TRBD1. The CDR3 runs to 14 residues. Germline V gives CDR1 SGHVS, CDR2 FQNEAQ. After removal of 4 bases from V and 2 bases from J, the junction contained 2 bases not matched to a gene. CDR3 DNA sequence: TGTGCCAGCAGCTCAACAGGGGGCAATCAGCCCCAGCATTTT. Its protein product is CASSSTGGNQPQHF.

This clone was found a few times. Within the sample, other DNA sequences also encode this same CDR3. The chain employs TRBV12-3 or TRBV12-4 and TRBJ1-2; possible D gene TRBD1, 6 bases. This CDR3 is 12 amino acids long. The germline V and J ends were trimmed by 3 bases and 5 bases, with 7 bases remaining between them. CDR3 amino acids: CASSFQGYGYTF. The CDR3 DNA sequence: TGTGCCAGCAGTTTTCAGGGGTATGGCTACACCTTC.

This rearrangement joins TRBV11-2 to TRBJ2-5, with TRBD2 matching over 8 bases. Per germline, CDR1 SGHAT and CDR2 FQNNGV. V lost 5 bases, J lost 4 bases, and 12 bases stayed unmatched. The CDR3 has 16 residues. DNA for the CDR3: TGTGCCAGCAGCCATAAGAGACCGGGAGGGGGAGAGACCCAGTACTTC. Amino acids: CASSHKRPGGGETQYF.

As concerns this clone: A much larger clone sits a single nucleotide away, making a read error possible. This specimen includes other DNA sequences encoding the same CDR3. The chain recombines TRBV3-1 (or the pseudogene TRBV3-2) with TRBJ1-1; D might be TRBD1 (5 bases). The CDR3 is made up of 13 amino acids. V was trimmed by 4 bases and J by 1 base, leaving 7 bases between them. Per germline, CDR1 LGHDT and CDR2 YNNKEL (reference sequence). The CDR3 here is CASSPRENTEAFF. The CDR3 DNA reads TGTGCCAGCAGCCCCAGGGAGAACACTGAAGCTTTCTTT.

There are many counts of this clone. The chain uses TRBV5-1 and TRBJ2-1, with TRBD2 identical over 9 bases. Germline V CDR1 and CDR2: SGHRS, YFSETQ. The CDR3 has 14 residues. After removal of 5 bases from V and 6 bases from J, the junction contained 6 bases not matched to a gene. The chain's CDR3 is CASSGVAGANEQFF. CDR3 bases: TGCGCCAGCAGTGGGGTAGCGGGAGCCAATGAGCAGTTCTTC.

This clone was counted a few times. V and J are TRBV29-1 and TRBJ2-7; D tentatively reads TRBD1 or TRBD2 (5 bases each). This CDR3 is built from 13 residues. In germline, CDR1 is SQVTM, CDR2 ANQGSEA. V was cut by 4 bases and J by 3 bases, with 13 bases left in between. The CDR3 nucleotides are TGCAGCGTTGTGACAGAGAGGGGCTACGAGCAGTACTTC. It yields the protein CSVVTERGYEQYF.

This clone was observed a single time. The chain employs TRBV5-1 and TRBJ2-3, with D maybe TRBD1 (6 bases). The germline CDR1 and CDR2 sequences are SGHRS and YFSETQ. The CDR3 totals 16 residues. Deletions cut 4 bases from V and 2 bases from J, with 17 bases between. The CDR3 here is CASSPAGTSPTDTQYF. CDR3 in DNA: TGCGCCAGCAGCCCCGCCGGGACATCCCCCACAGATACGCAGTATTTT.

This CDR3 reads CASSPLGTSGSSGEQFF. The DNA for the CDR3 is TGTGCCAGCTCACCACTCGGGACTAGCGGGAGTTCTGGTGAGCAGTTCTTC. V and J are TRBV18 and TRBJ2-1; 14 nucleotides match TRBD2. The germline gives CDR1 KGHSH, CDR2 LQKENI. The V gene end was trimmed by 1 base and the J gene end by 9 bases; junction bases not matched to a gene: 8. The CDR3 contains 17 residues.

V gene TRBV5-5 combines with J gene TRBJ2-7, with 7 nucleotides matching TRBD1. This CDR3 spans 13 amino acids. Losses at the gene ends were 5 bases for V and 2 bases for J; bases not matched to a gene: 4. Germline lookup yields CDR1 SGHKS and CDR2 YYEKEE (reference sequence). CDR3 sequence: CASSPGTAYEQYF. For the CDR3, the DNA is TGTGCCAGCAGTCCCGGGACAGCCTACGAGCAGTACTTC.

The CDR3 DNA sequence: TGCGCCAGCAGCTTGACAGGGGGACTAGCAGAAGAGCAGTTCTTC. This sequence encodes CASSLTGGLAEEQFF. The chain is built from TRBV5-1 and TRBJ2-1, with a weak D call TRBD2 (9 bases). V was cut by 1 base and J by 10 bases, with 18 bases left in between. CDR3 length: 15 amino acids. CDR1 SGHRS and CDR2 YFSETQ come from the germline V gene.